The 10 T cell receptor beta chains given below trace back to one sample, sequenced in a study of T cell responses to AZD1222 COVID-19 vaccine. Using immunoSEQ multiplex PCR, the repertoire was profiled, and TCRdb retains in-frame clones only, with some absent. The sample records 95,000 to 130,000 clones, around 94% being singletons. This specimen consisted of peripheral blood, obtained 28 days after the second AZD1222 dose. Every receptor here comes from an adult who received the AZD1222 COVID-19 vaccine.

The gene calls are TRBV7-6 and TRBJ2-5, with D perhaps matching TRBD2 (6 bases). The V end lost 1 base, the J end lost 1 base, and 22 bases lay between the germline ends. This CDR3 region has 19 residues. The germline V gene encodes CDR1 SGHVS and CDR2 FNYEAQ. DNA for the CDR3: TGTGCCAGCAGCTTAGTCTCCGGGTCCCTGACTAGTTCCCAAGAGACCCAGTACTTC. Protein: CASSLVSGSLTSSQETQYF. The complete variable domain, with remaining parts taken from reference TRBV7-6 and TRBJ2-5, reads GAGVSQSPRYKVTKRGQDVALRCDPISGHVSLYWYRQALGQGPEFLTYFNYEAQQDKSGLPNDRFSAERPEGSISTLTIQRTEQRDSAMYRCASSLVSGSLTSSQETQYFGPGTRLLVL.

This chain joins TRBV19 and TRBJ1-1; 9 positions agree with TRBD1. CDR1 and CDR2 from the germline V gene are LNHDA and SQIVND (reference sequence). CDR3 length: 16 amino acids. The V and J ends lost 5 bases and 0 bases, in that order; junction bases with no gene match: 7. CDR3 loop: CASSPLGTGMNTEAFF. The CDR3 bases are TGTGCCAGTAGTCCTCTGGGGACAGGGATGAACACTGAAGCTTTCTTT.

This clone showed up just once. The sample has other DNA sequences that encode this CDR3 too. This chain uses TRBV4-2 with TRBJ1-6; the D is unclear. Trimming shortened V by 3 bases and J by 0 bases, and 12 bases separated the two germline ends. This CDR3 region has 17 residues. Per the germline V gene, CDR1 is LGHNA and CDR2 is YNFKEQ. Written as DNA, the CDR3 is TGTGCCAGCAGCCAGGATAAAGGAAGCTCCTATAATTCACCCCTCCACTTT. This codes for CASSQDKGSSYNSPLHF.

A remark on this clone: Distinct nucleotide sequences in the sample also encode this CDR3. The rearrangement joins TRBV19 to TRBJ1-1; 9 nucleotides agree with TRBD1. From germline, CDR1 is LNHDA and CDR2 SQIVND (reference sequence). Trimming removed 6 bases from V and 1 base from J; junction bases left unmatched: 3. The CDR3 spans 14 residues. The CDR3: CASSPDRGNTEAFF. The CDR3 coding sequence is TGTGCCAGTAGCCCGGACAGGGGGAACACTGAAGCTTTCTTT.

The chain is built from TRBV7-9 and TRBJ2-3, with TRBD1 matching over 8 bases. CDR1 and CDR2 (germline): SEHNR, FQNEAQ (reference sequence). The CDR3 is 15 amino acids. J was trimmed by 7 bases and V by 6 bases; bases with no gene match: 12. The CDR3 DNA sequence: TGTGCCAGCAGTACCCGGGACAGGACTCCTTATACGCAGTATTTT. Its protein product is CASSTRDRTPYTQYF. Looking up the rest from reference TRBV7-9 and TRBJ2-3 gives the full variable domain: DTGVSQNPRHKITKRGQNVTFRCDPISEHNRLYWYRQTLGQGPEFLTYFQNEAQLEKSRLLSDRFSAERPKGSFSTLEIQRTEQGDSAMYLCASSTRDRTPYTQYFGPGTRLTVL.

J is TRBJ2-3 and V is TRBV5-1; 9 nucleotides line up with TRBD2. The germline V gene encodes CDR1 SGHRS and CDR2 YFSETQ. The length of the CDR3 is 17 residues. Trimming cost V 0 bases and J 3 bases; bases outside gene matches: 8. In nucleotides, the CDR3 is TGCGCCAGCAGCTTGGCCTTGTATAGCGGGAGAACAGATACGCAGTATTTT. Protein sequence: CASSLALYSGRTDTQYF.

The rearrangement uses TRBV5-1 and TRBJ2-2; no clear D. The germline V gene has CDR1 SGHRS and CDR2 YFSETQ. V lost 1 base to trimming and J lost 2 bases, with 9 bases between them. The CDR3 spans 15 residues. In DNA, the CDR3 is TGCGCCAGCAGCTTGAGTTTCGTTAACACCGGGGAGCTGTTTTTT. Residues: CASSLSFVNTGELFF.

This chain joins TRBV5-6 and TRBJ2-7, with D hard to call. Germline V gene data show CDR1 as SGHDT and CDR2 as YYEEEE. The CDR3 spans 11 residues. V dropped 1 base and J dropped 5 bases, with 4 bases sitting between them. The CDR3 protein is CASSLTHEQYF. As DNA, the CDR3 is TGTGCCAGCAGCTTGACCCACGAGCAGTACTTC.

This chain joins TRBV5-6 and TRBJ1-5; perhaps TRBD1 as D (5 bases). V was cut by 0 bases and J by 1 base, with 5 bases left in between. The V gene's germline CDR1 is SGHDT and CDR2 YYEEEE. The CDR3 covers 14 residues. CDR3: CASSLGQSNQPQHF. The CDR3 nucleotides read TGTGCCAGCAGCTTGGGACAGAGCAATCAGCCCCAGCATTTT. Based on the CDR3 plus reference TRBV5-6 and TRBJ1-5, the full variable domain is DAGVTQSPTHLIKTRGQQVTLRCSPKSGHDTVSWYQQALGQGPQFIFQYYEEEERQRGNFPDRFSGHQFPNYSSELNVNALLLGDSALYLCASSLGQSNQPQHFGDGTRLSIL.

This clone was seen a few times. The V call is TRBV4-1, the J call TRBJ1-1; the D gene is possibly TRBD1 (5 bases). Germline V gives CDR1 MGHRA, CDR2 YSYEKL. Trimming left V 4 bases short and J 9 bases short, with 15 bases between. The CDR3 has 13 residues. CDR3 sequence (DNA): TGCGCCAGCAGCCGTGGGCCTGACAGTCAAGCTTTCTTT. Translation: CASSRGPDSQAFF.